This entry features one T cell receptor (beta chain) sequence. The data were taken from a study of tumor-infiltrating lymphocytes in primary liver carcinoma. At the level of the study: Both sexes were represented among patients, who were 30 to 69 years old. All lesions had stage T1-T3 N0M0 and about 4 to 11 cm widths.

Blood RNA was derived from unsorted whole blood, and germline DNA was extracted too. Chronic HBV infection, untreated so far, was present in the patients. Sampling before surgery obtained roughly 4.1 milliliters of peripheral blood. The CDR3 has 13 residues. V was pared by 5 bases and J by 8 bases, with 15 bases between. The germline CDR1 and CDR2 sequences are MDHEN and SYDVKM. A constant-region primer served to make TCR beta cDNA from roughly 500 ng total RNA. Libraries for TCR beta were built through three nested multiplex PCR rounds, which together made up a slightly modified ARM-PCR procedure. A C-beta reverse primer and TRBV1-TRBV30 forward primers served in each of the first two PCR rounds, at approximately 10 cycles apiece. Via MiXCR, TCRdb re-called the multiplex PCR reads, giving one row per CDR3 protein. The data show about 310,000 distinct CDR3 sequences, roughly 60% seen once.

The receptor's source is a woman aged 30 to 39 with primary liver carcinoma and hepatitis B virus infection. V is TRBV28 and J is TRBJ1-2; D gene uncertain. Source material: peripheral blood. The chain's CDR3 is CASSQIFNGGYTF. CDR3 coding DNA: TGTGCCAGCAGTCAGATCTTCAACGGAGGCTACACCTTC.